These T cell receptor beta chains were read from a single sample in a study of identical twins. TCRdb redid the calling of the 5' RACE reads with MiXCR, one entry per CDR3 protein. The table has roughly 480,000 distinct CDR3 sequences, 24% seen once; the top ten hold about 2.7%. The sample was also reused in another study, on T cells expressing NK-cell markers.

Sequencing was performed on CD4+ T cells sorted from blood. Receptors were obtained from a woman younger than 35 in good health. Each CDR3 is given with its conserved first and last residue. Fields, in order: clone size, J gene, V gene, D gene, CDR3 protein, CDR3 DNA. A D gene is named only where the DNA matches it firmly. Only some rows state a clone size, as once, few, many or a class for expanded clones.

-	TRBJ2-1	TRBV20-1	TRBD2	CSARKPLVLAGDEQFF	TGCAGTGCTAGAAAACCCCTGGTATTAGCGGGGGATGAGCAGTTCTTC
-	TRBJ2-3	TRBV5-6	TRBD2	CASSLLLAGGTDTQYF	TGTGCCAGCAGCTTGTTACTAGCGGGGGGCACAGATACGCAGTATTTT
-	TRBJ2-5	TRBV20-1	TRBD2	CSAGTSAETQYF	TGCAGTGCTGGGACTAGCGCGGAGACCCAGTACTTC
-	TRBJ1-3	TRBV6-5	-	CASSYGGLSGNTIYF	TGTGCCAGCAGTTACGGGGGCCTCTCTGGAAACACCATATATTTT
-	TRBJ2-1	TRBV5-1	TRBD2	CASQLVAGGDNEQFF	TGCGCCAGTCAGCTCGTAGCGGGAGGGGACAATGAGCAGTTCTTC
-	TRBJ2-1	TRBV5-1	-	CASSFRTGTAGMEQFF	TGCGCCAGCAGCTTTAGGACCGGGACGGCTGGTATGGAGCAGTTCTTC
many	TRBJ2-7	TRBV7-6	-	CASSLAGKVYEQYF	TGTGCCAGCAGCTTAGCGGGGAAAGTATACGAGCAGTACTTC
-	TRBJ2-1	TRBV7-7	-	CASSSGGGVKQFF	TGTGCTAGCAGTTCCGGGGGTGGGGTTAAGCAGTTCTTC
few	TRBJ2-5	TRBV5-1	TRBD2	CASSSGGTKETQYF	TGCGCCAGCAGTAGCGGGGGGACGAAAGAGACCCAGTACTTC
-	TRBJ1-6	TRBV20-1	-	CSAESSYNSPLHF	TGCAGTGCAGAGAGCTCCTATAATTCACCCCTCCACTTT
-	TRBJ2-2	TRBV6-5	TRBD1	CASSHRDRVNTGELFF	TGTGCCAGCAGTCACCGGGACAGAGTGAACACCGGGGAGCTGTTTTTT
-	TRBJ2-1	TRBV20-1	-	CSASGLAEQFF	TGCAGTGCTAGTGGTCTAGCGGAGCAGTTCTTC
-	TRBJ2-3	TRBV12-3/TRBV12-4	-	CASTTGRVTDTQYF	TGTGCCAGCACCACAGGGAGAGTCACAGATACGCAGTATTTT
-	TRBJ2-5	TRBV5-1	-	CASSWFSVRPETQYF	TGCGCCAGCAGTTGGTTCTCGGTCCGCCCTGAGACCCAGTACTTC
few	TRBJ2-1	TRBV7-2	-	CASSSPTASSYNEQFF	TGTGCCAGCAGCTCCCCGACGGCTAGCTCCTACAATGAGCAGTTCTTC
-	TRBJ2-1	TRBV29-1	-	CSVEAGAGLDNEQFF	TGCAGCGTTGAAGCTGGCGCGGGGCTCGACAATGAGCAGTTCTTC